This T cell receptor beta chain was recovered during a study of response to subunit inactivated influenza vaccine. Whole-study findings and limits: New T cells are recruited in small numbers by each seasonal influenza vaccination, according to the authors' suggestion.

To note about this clonotype: Its cognate antigen is unknown.

TCRdb called the RT-PCR reads again in MiXCR, with one record for every CDR3 protein. Seen here are roughly 670,000 distinct CDR3 sequences, less than 15% observed once, and the top ten hold 7.6%. CDR3 length equals 16 residues. Germline V gene lookup returns CDR1 MNHEY and CDR2 SMNVEV (reference sequence). The V and J ends lost 6 bases and 0 bases respectively, with 15 bases between them. The sequencing used PBMCs from blood, collected 14 to 15 days before vaccination. The chain links TRBV27 to TRBJ1-5; D unclear. The TCR sequence derives from a middle-aged man who received an inactivated influenza vaccine. In DNA, the CDR3 is TGTGCCAGCAGCCGCGTTGGGGTATATAGCAATCAGCCCCAGCATTTT. The encoded protein is CASSRVGVYSNQPQHF.